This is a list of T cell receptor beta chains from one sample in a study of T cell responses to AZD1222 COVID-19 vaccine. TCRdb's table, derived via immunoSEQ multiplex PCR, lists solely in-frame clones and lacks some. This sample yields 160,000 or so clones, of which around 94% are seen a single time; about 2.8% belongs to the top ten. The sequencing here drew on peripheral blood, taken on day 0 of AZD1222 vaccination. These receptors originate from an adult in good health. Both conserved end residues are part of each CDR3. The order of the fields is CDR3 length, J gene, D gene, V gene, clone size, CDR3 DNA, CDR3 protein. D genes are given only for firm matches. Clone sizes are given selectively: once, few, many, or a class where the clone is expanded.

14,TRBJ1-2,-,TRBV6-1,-,TGTGCCAGCAGTGAAGTGACAGTGGTCTATGGCTACACCTTC,CASSEVTVVYGYTF
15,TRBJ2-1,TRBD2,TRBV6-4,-,TGTGCCAGCAGCGCGGGACTAGCGGGAGGAGGGGAGCAGTTCTTC,CASSAGLAGGGEQFF
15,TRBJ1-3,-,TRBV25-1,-,TGTGCCAGCAGTCTCGACAGCTACTCTGGAAACACCATATATTTT,CASSLDSYSGNTIYF
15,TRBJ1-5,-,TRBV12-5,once,TGTGCTAGTGGTTTGGTACTGGGGCAGAGTCAGCCCCAGCATTTT,CASGLVLGQSQPQHF
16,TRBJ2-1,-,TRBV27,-,TGTGCCAGCAGTTTGATCCCTCCCCCCTGGGTCAATGAGCAGTTCTTC,CASSLIPPPWVNEQFF
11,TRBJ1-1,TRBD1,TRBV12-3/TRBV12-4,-,TGTGCCAGCAGGGGGACAGGGGAAGCTTTCTTT,CASRGTGEAFF
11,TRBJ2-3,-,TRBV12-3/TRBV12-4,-,TGTGCCAGCAGTTATACAGATACGCAGTATTTT,CASSYTDTQYF
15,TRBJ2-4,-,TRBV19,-,TGTGCCAGTAGTCGGGACGCACTAGCCAAAAACATTCAGTACTTC,CASSRDALAKNIQYF
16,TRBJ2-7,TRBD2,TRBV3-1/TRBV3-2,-,TGTGCCAGCAGCCCCGACTCAGGACTAGACTCCTACGAGCAGTACTTC,CASSPDSGLDSYEQYF
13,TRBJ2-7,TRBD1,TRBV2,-,TGTGCCAGCAGTAAAGGACAGGGCTACGAGCAGTACTTC,CASSKGQGYEQYF
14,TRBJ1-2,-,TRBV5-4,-,TGTGCCAGCAGCTTGGTTGGGCAGCACTATGGCTACACCTTC,CASSLVGQHYGYTF
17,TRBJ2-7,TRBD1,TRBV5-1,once,TGCGCCAGCAGCTTGGGAAGTGGGACAGGGGGCAAGTACGAGCAGTACTTC,CASSLGSGTGGKYEQYF
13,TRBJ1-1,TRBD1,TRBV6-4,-,TGTGCCAGCACTTCGACAGGGGGGACTGAAGCTTTCTTT,CASTSTGGTEAFF
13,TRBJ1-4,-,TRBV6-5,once,TGTGCCAGCAGTTACACCTCCGGAGGAAAACTGTTTTTT,CASSYTSGGKLFF
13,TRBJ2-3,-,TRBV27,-,TGTGCCAGCGCCCCCTGGCAGACAGATACGCAGTATTTT,CASAPWQTDTQYF
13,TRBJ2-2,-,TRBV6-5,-,TGTGCCAGCAGTTACTCGAGGTCCCGGGAGCTGTTTTTT,CASSYSRSRELFF
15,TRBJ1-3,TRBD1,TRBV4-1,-,TGCGCCAGCAGCCAAGGCGGGACAGCTGGAAACACCATATATTTT,CASSQGGTAGNTIYF
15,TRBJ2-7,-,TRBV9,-,TGTGCCAGCAGCCCCTTTGGCGGGACAGAATACGAGCAGTACTTC,CASSPFGGTEYEQYF
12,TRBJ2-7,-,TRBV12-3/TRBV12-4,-,TGTGCCAGCAGTTTACTCGCCTACGAGCAGTACTTC,CASSLLAYEQYF
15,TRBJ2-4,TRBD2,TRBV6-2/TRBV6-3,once,TGTGCCAGCAGTCGGGGGGGCCTAGCCAAAAACATTCAGTACTTC,CASSRGGLAKNIQYF
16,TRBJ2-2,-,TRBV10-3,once,TGTGCCATCAGGGATACCAGCGGGCGCGGCACCGGGGAGCTGTTTTTT,CAIRDTSGRGTGELFF
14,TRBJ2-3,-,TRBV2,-,TGTGCCAGCAGTGGAGCGAGTAGCACAGATACGCAGTATTTT,CASSGASSTDTQYF
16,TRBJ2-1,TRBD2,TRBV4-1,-,TGCGCCAGCAGCCAAGAGGCGGCGGGAGGTTACAATGAGCAGTTCTTC,CASSQEAAGGYNEQFF
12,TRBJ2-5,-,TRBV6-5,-,TGTGCCAGCAGTAAGTCATCAGAGACCCAGTACTTC,CASSKSSETQYF
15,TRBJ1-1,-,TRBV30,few,TGTGCCTGGAGCCCCGGGCATTCGATGAACACTGAAGCTTTCTTT,CAWSPGHSMNTEAFF
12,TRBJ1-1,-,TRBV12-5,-,TGTGCTAGTGGTTTGGTTCGAAATGAAGCTTTCTTT,CASGLVRNEAFF
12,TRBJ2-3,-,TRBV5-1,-,TGCGCCAGCAGCTACGCTGGGGATACGCAGTATTTT,CASSYAGDTQYF
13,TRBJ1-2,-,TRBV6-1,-,TGTGCCAGCAGTGAAGTGGGGGGCAGAGGCTACACCTTC,CASSEVGGRGYTF
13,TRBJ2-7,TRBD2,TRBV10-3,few,TGTGCCATGGGGGGGTTTCGGTCCTACGAGCAGTACTTC,CAMGGFRSYEQYF
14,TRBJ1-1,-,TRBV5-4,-,TGTGCCAGCAGGTCAGGGGTCGTGGGCCCTGAAGCTTTCTTT,CASRSGVVGPEAFF
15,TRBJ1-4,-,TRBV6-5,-,TGTGCCAGCACCCGGGGGTTCCGGGACGGGGAAAAACTGTTTTTT,CASTRGFRDGEKLFF
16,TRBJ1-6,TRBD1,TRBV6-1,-,TGTGCCAGCAGTGAGGAGCTGGGGACAGGCAATTCACCCCTCCACTTT,CASSEELGTGNSPLHF
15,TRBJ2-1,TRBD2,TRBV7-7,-,TGTGCCAGCAGCCCCGGACTAGCGGGACGGTATGAGCAGTTCTTC,CASSPGLAGRYEQFF
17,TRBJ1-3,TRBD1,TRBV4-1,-,TGCGCCAGCAGCCATTTACTCCAGGGGGCAGTTGGAAACACCATATATTTT,CASSHLLQGAVGNTIYF
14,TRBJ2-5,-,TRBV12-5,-,TGTGCTAGTGGTTTGCCCCCGGACTTGAAGACTCAGTACTTC,CASGLPPDLKTQYF
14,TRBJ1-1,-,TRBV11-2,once,TGTGCCAGCAGCTTAGTGCCCGGGCCCACTGAAGCTTTCTTT,CASSLVPGPTEAFF
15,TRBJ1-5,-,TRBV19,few,TGTGCCAGTGTCTCTTTAACGGGAGTCAGGCAGCCCCAGCATTTT,CASVSLTGVRQPQHF
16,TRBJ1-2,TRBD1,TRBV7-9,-,TGTGCCAGCAGCATCCCCGGACAGGGGACTAACTATGGCTACACCTTC,CASSIPGQGTNYGYTF
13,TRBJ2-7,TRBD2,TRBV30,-,TGTGCCGGTCGGGGACTAGCGGGGAACGAGCAGTACTTC,CAGRGLAGNEQYF
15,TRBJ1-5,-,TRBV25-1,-,TGTGCCAGCAGCGCCGGCCGGGGGGACAATCAGCCCCAGCATTTT,CASSAGRGDNQPQHF
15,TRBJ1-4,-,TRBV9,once,TGTGCCAGCAGCGTATCCGTGGGGCTGGAGGAAAAACTGTTTTTT,CASSVSVGLEEKLFF
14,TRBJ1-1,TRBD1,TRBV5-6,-,TGTGCCAGCAGCTTGGGGGGACAGGGGACTGAAGCTTTCTTT,CASSLGGQGTEAFF
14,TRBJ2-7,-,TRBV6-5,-,TGTGCCAGCAGTCCGCCCGCACAGGCCTACGAGCAGTACTTC,CASSPPAQAYEQYF
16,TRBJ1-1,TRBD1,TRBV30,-,TGTGCCTGGAGTAGCGCCAGGGGGTTGGGGTACACTGAAGCTTTCTTT,CAWSSARGLGYTEAFF
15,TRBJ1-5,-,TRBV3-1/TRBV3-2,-,TGTGCCAGCAGTCCAGGGACGGATAGCAATCAGCCCCAGCATTTT,CASSPGTDSNQPQHF
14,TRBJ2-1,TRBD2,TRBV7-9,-,TGTGCCAGCAGCTTACTGGGCGGGAGACATGAGCAGTTCTTC,CASSLLGGRHEQFF
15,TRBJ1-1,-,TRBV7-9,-,TGTGCCAGCAGCTTAGATGAGGGGGTGAACACTGAAGCTTTCTTT,CASSLDEGVNTEAFF
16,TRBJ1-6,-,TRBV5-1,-,TGCGCCAGCAGCCCCGGGACACTTGAATATAATTCACCCCTCCACTTT,CASSPGTLEYNSPLHF
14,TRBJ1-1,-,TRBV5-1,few,TGCGCCAGCAGCCCCGAGGTAGGGAACACTGAAGCTTTCTTT,CASSPEVGNTEAFF
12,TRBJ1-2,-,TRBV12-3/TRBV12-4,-,TGTGCCAGCAGTTTTCTTAACTATGGCTACACCTTC,CASSFLNYGYTF
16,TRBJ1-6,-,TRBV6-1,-,TGTGCCAGCAGTGAACGCTGGCTAAGCGGCAATTCACCCCTCCACTTT,CASSERWLSGNSPLHF
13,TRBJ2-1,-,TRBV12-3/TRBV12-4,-,TGTGCCAGCAGTTTATTTGAGAAGGGTGAGCAGTTCTTC,CASSLFEKGEQFF
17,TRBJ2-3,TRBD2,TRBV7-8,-,TGTGCCAGCAGCTTAGGGGCTAGCGGGAGAGGAACAGATACGCAGTATTTT,CASSLGASGRGTDTQYF
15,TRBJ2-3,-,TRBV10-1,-,TGCGCCAGCAGTCCAACGGCCAGACCTGGAGATACGCAGTATTTT,CASSPTARPGDTQYF